Below are 6 T cell receptor beta chains sequenced from a single sample in a study of Graves' ophthalmopathy and Graves' hyperthyroidism. CDR3 regions of TCR beta were amplified from RNA transcripts. The workflow started with a first-round RT-PCR run with HTBI primers and then moved on to a second-round multiplex PCR. TCRdb reprocessed the multiplex PCR reads with MiXCR, giving one entry per CDR3 protein. The table shows about 1.1 million distinct CDR3 sequences, with roughly two fifths occurring only once. The sequencing sample was made of peripheral blood or thyroid tissue (not recorded which). The receptors here all came from an adult man with Graves' hyperthyroidism.

This clonotype was counted many times. The CDR3 region has the DNA TGTGCCAGCAGCTTAACGACCGGCACTGAAGCTTTCTTT. Translated, it gives CASSLTTGTEAFF. The chain couples TRBV7-3 to TRBJ1-1; D is uncertain. The V gene lost 0 bases and the J gene lost 4 bases, with 6 bases spanning the gap. Germline V gene sequence: CDR1 SGHTA, CDR2 FQGTGA. The CDR3 consists of 13 residues.

The rearrangement uses TRBV10-3 and TRBJ1-6; 9 nucleotides align to TRBD1. The CDR3 spans 14 residues. The V gene's germline CDR1 is ENHRY and CDR2 SYGVKD. The ends lost 10 bases at V and 8 bases at J; junction bases unmatched: 9. CDR3: CASERWTGDSPLHF. Written as DNA, the CDR3 is TGTGCCAGCGAGCGATGGACAGGGGATTCACCCCTCCACTTT.

The genes are TRBV20-1 and TRBJ2-5; 8 positions agree with TRBD1. CDR3 length: 12 amino acids. V lost 1 base to trimming and J lost 7 bases; unmatched junction nucleotides: 2. Looked up from germline, CDR1 is DFQATT and CDR2 is SNEGSKA (reference sequence). CDR3: CSARGTGRTQYF. The CDR3 DNA reads as TGCAGTGCTAGAGGGACAGGGAGGACCCAGTACTTC.

The rearrangement links TRBV29-1 to TRBJ2-7, with D maybe TRBD2 (5 bases). The J call could be wrong; TRBJ2-1 is a better fit for the DNA end. The germline V gene encodes CDR1 SQVTM and CDR2 ANQGSEA. The CDR3 consists of 11 residues. CDR3 coding DNA: TGCAGCGCTGTTTGGAGAGGGGAGCAGTTCTTC. This encodes CSAVWRGEQFF.

In this sample, this clonotype turned up a few times. The chain's CDR3 is CASRSGLARETQYF. The CDR3, as DNA: TGTGCCAGCAGATCGGGACTAGCGCGTGAGACCCAGTACTTC. The J gene is TRBJ2-5, the V gene TRBV7-2, with TRBD2 matching over 10 bases. The germline V gene encodes CDR1 SGHTA and CDR2 FQGNSA. This CDR3 is built from 14 residues. J gave up 5 bases and V 6 bases, and 6 bases lay outside the gene matches.

The table lists this clonotype with many counts. The rearrangement uses TRBV29-1 and TRBJ2-7, with D hard to call. CDR1 and CDR2 (germline): SQVTM, ANQGSEA. The CDR3 length is 13 residues. The V end was cut by 2 bases, the J end by 0 bases, with 8 bases between. This chain's CDR3 is CSVEMRGSYEQYF. DNA of the CDR3: TGCAGCGTTGAAATGCGAGGCTCCTACGAGCAGTACTTC.